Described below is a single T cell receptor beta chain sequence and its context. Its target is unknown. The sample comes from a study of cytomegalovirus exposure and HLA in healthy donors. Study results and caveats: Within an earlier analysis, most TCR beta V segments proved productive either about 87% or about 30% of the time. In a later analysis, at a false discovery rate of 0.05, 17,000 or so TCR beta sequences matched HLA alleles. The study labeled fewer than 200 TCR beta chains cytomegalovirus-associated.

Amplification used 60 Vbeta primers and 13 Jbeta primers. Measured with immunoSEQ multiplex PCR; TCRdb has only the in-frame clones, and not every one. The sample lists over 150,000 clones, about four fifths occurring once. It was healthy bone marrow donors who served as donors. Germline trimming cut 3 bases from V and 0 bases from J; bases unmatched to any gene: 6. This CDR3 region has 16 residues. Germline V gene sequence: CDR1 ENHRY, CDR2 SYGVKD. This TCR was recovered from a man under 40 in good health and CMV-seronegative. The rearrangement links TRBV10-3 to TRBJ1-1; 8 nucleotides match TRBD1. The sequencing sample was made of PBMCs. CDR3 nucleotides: TGTGCCATCAGTGATTGGGACAGGCTCATGAACACTGAAGCTTTCTTT. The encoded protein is CAISDWDRLMNTEAFF.